Listed here are 32 T cell receptor beta chains from one sample, sequenced in a study of cytomegalovirus exposure and HLA in healthy donors (dated by TCRdb to between 2016 and 2019). To prepare the library, the immunoSEQ multiplex PCR assay was applied. A mixture of 60 forward primers for TCR Vbeta segments and 13 reverse primers for TCR Jbeta segments was used in the multiplex PCR. TCRdb's version of the immuneACCESS table is confined to in-frame rearrangements and falls short of the full clone set. An unresolved V gene accounts for under half of the shortfall where checked; the remainder is of unknown origin. The sample table lists tens of thousands of clones, about two thirds of them with a count of one. The biggest ten clones account for about 2.3% of the sample. Sequencing was performed on PBMCs. Source of these receptors: a human donor in good health.

J is TRBJ1-2 and V is TRBV7-3, with TRBD1 matching 9 bases. Looked up from germline, CDR1 is SGHTA and CDR2 is FQGTGA. This CDR3 spans 14 amino acids. V trimming: 5 bases; J trimming: 4 bases; junction bases outside the gene matches: 5. In DNA, the CDR3 is TGTGCCAGCAGCCAGGGACAGGGAATCTATGGCTACACCTTC. Protein: CASSQGQGIYGYTF.

The chain links TRBV2 to TRBJ2-2, with D possibly matching TRBD2 (5 bases). Trimming shortened V by 0 bases and J by 7 bases, and 12 bases separated the two germline ends. Looked up from germline, CDR1 is SNHLY and CDR2 is FYNNEI. The CDR3 covers 15 residues. CDR3 protein: CASSEARTGLGELFF. The CDR3 coding sequence is TGTGCCAGCAGTGAAGCTCGGACTGGGCTCGGGGAGCTGTTTTTT.

The rearrangement uses TRBV25-1 and TRBJ2-3; D gene uncertain. Looked up from germline, CDR1 is MGHDK and CDR2 is SYGVNS. This CDR3 spans 15 amino acids. Trimming cost V 3 bases and J 0 bases, with 10 bases left between them. CDR3 sequence reads: CASSDFYRSTDTQYF. CDR3 in DNA: TGTGCCAGCAGTGACTTTTACCGGAGCACAGATACGCAGTATTTT.

The CDR3 sequence: CASSISGSYEQYF. CDR3 sequence (DNA): TGTGCCAGCAGCATTAGCGGGAGCTACGAGCAGTACTTC. This rearrangement joins TRBV7-2 to TRBJ2-7; 9 nucleotides match TRBD2. Trimming cost V 5 bases and J 3 bases; bases outside gene matches: 2. The germline CDR1 and CDR2 sequences are SGHTA and FQGNSA. The CDR3 consists of 13 residues.

This clone has just a few counts. V is TRBV10-3 and J is TRBJ2-3, with 8 bases lining up with TRBD1. V trimming: 4 bases; J trimming: 6 bases; junction bases outside the gene matches: 6. Germline CDR1 reads ENHRY; CDR2 reads SYGVKD. The CDR3 is 14 residues long. The CDR3 region has the DNA TGTGCCATCAGTGGTCCAGGGGGCGCGGATACGCAGTATTTT. Protein sequence: CAISGPGGADTQYF.

This clone occurred a few times. The J gene is TRBJ2-1, the V gene TRBV7-2, with D hard to call. This CDR3 is built from 14 residues. V lost 5 bases, J lost 6 bases, and 14 bases lay in between. Germline V gives CDR1 SGHTA, CDR2 FQGNSA. CDR3 sequence (DNA): TGTGCCAGCAGCCTAGGCCCCGGGTCCAATGAGCAGTTCTTC. This encodes CASSLGPGSNEQFF.

This chain uses TRBV7-3 with TRBJ1-1; D gene ambiguous. Germline values: CDR1 SGHTA, CDR2 FQGTGA. Trimming took off 5 bases at V and 2 bases at J, with 9 bases between the two ends. The CDR3 totals 13 residues. The CDR3 DNA sequence: TGTGCCAGCAGCATATTTAGAAACACTGAAGCTTTCTTT. It codes for CASSIFRNTEAFF.

This clone was counted a single time. V usage is TRBV5-1 and J usage is TRBJ2-1, with 11 positions matching TRBD2. This CDR3 region has 17 residues. CDR1 is SGHRS and CDR2 is YFSETQ in the germline V gene. With V trimmed by 4 bases and J by 4 bases, 10 bases remained unmatched. The CDR3 region is CASSTTMLAGGYNEQFF. For the CDR3, the DNA is TGCGCCAGCAGCACCACGATGCTAGCGGGAGGATACAATGAGCAGTTCTTC.

The chain recombines TRBV19 with TRBJ1-4; 7 bases are shared with TRBD1. This CDR3 is built from 15 residues. The germline V gene has CDR1 LNHDA and CDR2 SQIVND (reference sequence). The trim removed 1 base at V and 5 bases at J, leaving 4 bases unmatched. The CDR3 region is CASSIVNRGNEKLFF. The DNA for the CDR3 is TGTGCCAGTAGTATAGTTAACAGGGGAAATGAAAAACTGTTTTTT.

The CDR3 region has the DNA TGTGCCAGTGGTAGTAACAGGGGGCGGACTGGAAACACCATATATTTT. Its translation is CASGSNRGRTGNTIYF. V is TRBV19 and J is TRBJ1-3; 9 bases align to TRBD1. Germline trimming cut 8 bases from V and 2 bases from J; bases unmatched to any gene: 10. The V gene's germline CDR1 is LNHDA and CDR2 SQIVND (reference sequence). The CDR3 is 16 amino acids.

The chain couples TRBV20-1 to TRBJ2-3; D not certain. The CDR3 spans 11 residues. Between the trimmed V and J ends, which lost 7 bases and 8 bases, there was a span of 13 bases. Germline-derived CDR1 and CDR2 are DFQATT and SNEGSKA (reference sequence). Here the CDR3 DNA reads TGCAGTGTGGTGGCACCAGGTACGCAGTATTTT. Its protein is CSVVAPGTQYF.

The chain couples TRBV4-3 to TRBJ1-4; D gene ambiguous. Between the trimmed V and J ends, which lost 1 base and 10 bases, there was a span of 7 bases. Germline CDR1 reads LGHNA; CDR2 reads YSLEER. The CDR3 totals 12 residues. CDR3 DNA sequence: TGCGCCAGCAGCCAAGTTTTCGGAAAACTGTTTTTT. As protein: CASSQVFGKLFF.

This chain links TRBV5-4 with TRBJ2-5; 8 bases align to TRBD1. The CDR3 extends over 13 amino acids. Trimming at V came to 4 bases and at J to 2 bases, leaving 1 base not matched to a gene. The germline gives CDR1 SGHNT, CDR2 YYREEE (reference sequence). The CDR3 loop reads CASSRDRQETQYF. The DNA of the CDR3 is TGTGCCAGCAGCCGGGACAGGCAAGAGACCCAGTACTTC.

V usage is TRBV9 and J usage is TRBJ2-3, with 14 bases lining up with TRBD2. V was pared by 4 bases and J by 2 bases, with 3 bases of the junction left unmatched. The CDR3 is 16 amino acids. CDR1 and CDR2 from the germline V gene are SGDLS and YYNGEE. This CDR3 is CASSPGLAGVTDTQYF. CDR3 in DNA: TGTGCCAGCAGCCCGGGACTAGCGGGGGTCACAGATACGCAGTATTTT.

The chain combines TRBV11-3 with TRBJ2-3; 7 bases match TRBD2. Trimming cost V 3 bases and J 4 bases; bases outside gene matches: 7. The CDR3 totals 15 residues. Per the germline V gene, CDR1 is SGHNT and CDR2 is YENEEA. The CDR3 here is CASSLTSLIPDTQYF. The CDR3 DNA sequence: TGTGCCAGCAGCTTGACTAGCCTAATCCCAGATACGCAGTATTTT.

V and J are TRBV18 and TRBJ1-1, with no clear D. Per the germline V gene, CDR1 is KGHSH and CDR2 is LQKENI. CDR3 size: 13 residues. Trimming removed 3 bases at V and 0 bases at J, with 5 bases between. CDR3 loop: CASSPLLNTEAFF. In DNA, the CDR3 is TGTGCCAGCTCACCTCTACTGAACACTGAAGCTTTCTTT.

In this sample, this clone turned up once. V gene TRBV19 combines with J gene TRBJ2-1; D is possibly TRBD2 (7 bases). This CDR3 is built from 13 residues. Germline lookup yields CDR1 LNHDA and CDR2 SQIVND (reference sequence). V dropped 6 bases and J dropped 5 bases, with 11 bases sitting between them. In DNA, the CDR3 is TGTGCCAGTAGGGACGGGGGGCACAATGAGCAGTTCTTC. Translated, it gives CASRDGGHNEQFF.

In regard to this clone: This sample includes further DNA sequences coding for the same CDR3. V and J are TRBV9 and TRBJ2-6; 8 bases map to TRBD1. Germline assignment: CDR1 SGDLS and CDR2 YYNGEE. V trimming: 2 bases; J trimming: 0 bases; junction bases outside the gene matches: 13. The CDR3 runs to 20 residues. The CDR3 loop reads CASSVEFRGTGNSGANVLTF. DNA for the CDR3: TGTGCCAGCAGCGTGGAGTTTCGGGGGACAGGAAACTCTGGGGCCAACGTCCTGACTTTC.

In its sample, this clone was seen a few times. The chain recombines TRBV4-3 with TRBJ2-3; D remains unclear. V was shortened by 0 bases and J by 2 bases, with 9 bases between the two germline ends. The germline gives CDR1 LGHNA, CDR2 YSLEER. This CDR3 is built from 15 residues. CDR3 residues: CASSQDLGHTDTQYF. As DNA, the CDR3 is TGCGCCAGCAGCCAAGACCTTGGGCACACAGATACGCAGTATTTT.

The J gene is TRBJ1-6, the V gene TRBV30; D is undetermined. Germline CDR1 GTSNPN, CDR2 SVGIG (reference sequence). Trimming cost V 4 bases and J 0 bases, with 10 bases left between them. The length of the CDR3 is 15 residues. The chain's CDR3 is CAWTPPGSYNSPLHF. CDR3 coding DNA: TGTGCCTGGACGCCCCCAGGCTCCTATAATTCACCCCTCCACTTT.

The chain has TRBV7-2 and TRBJ2-1, with TRBD1 matching 8 bases. Germline assignment: CDR1 SGHTA and CDR2 FQGNSA. With 0 bases clipped from V and 0 bases from J, the junction kept 1 base outside the gene matches. This CDR3 has 16 amino acids. The CDR3 sequence: CASSLAGTGSYNEQFF. The CDR3 DNA is TGTGCCAGCAGCTTAGCCGGGACAGGCTCCTACAATGAGCAGTTCTTC.

The rearrangement links TRBV7-3 to TRBJ2-1; TRBD2 agrees at 9 bases. This CDR3 region has 14 residues. Unmatched junction bases numbered 10, after V lost 5 bases and J lost 11 bases. Germline loops: CDR1 SGHTA, CDR2 FQGTGA. CDR3 nucleotide sequence: TGTGCCAGCAGCGCATCTAGCGGGGCGGGGCAGCAGTTCTTC. Translated: CASSASSGAGQQFF.

V gene TRBV7-3 combines with J gene TRBJ2-1; 8 positions agree with TRBD2. The CDR3 consists of 17 residues. J lost 3 bases, V lost 0 bases, and 7 bases had no gene match. In germline, CDR1 is SGHTA, CDR2 FQGTGA. The CDR3 loop is CASSLTPSGGLYNEQFF. As DNA, the CDR3 is TGTGCCAGCAGCTTAACTCCCAGCGGGGGCCTCTACAATGAGCAGTTCTTC.

The chain links TRBV5-5 to TRBJ1-4; D unresolved. This CDR3 spans 14 amino acids. Trimming took 3 bases from V and 3 from J, leaving 9 bases between them. Per germline, CDR1 SGHKS and CDR2 YYEKEE (reference sequence). The CDR3 loop is CASSSRPANEKLFF. CDR3 sequence (DNA): TGTGCCAGCAGCTCGCGGCCGGCTAATGAAAAACTGTTTTTT.

V and J are TRBV19 and TRBJ1-2, with a possible D match to TRBD1 (5 bases). Germline CDR1 is LNHDA and CDR2 is SQIVND (reference sequence). The CDR3 sequence is 13 residues long. Trimming pared 9 bases from V and 4 bases from J, leaving 15 bases between. The CDR3 spells CASRRGHLYGYTF. CDR3 DNA: TGTGCCAGCAGGAGGGGCCACCTCTATGGCTACACCTTC.

This sequence joins TRBV4-1 and TRBJ2-3; no reliable D call. The CDR3 length is 17 residues. Germline CDR1 is MGHRA and CDR2 is YSYEKL. Trimming took off 1 base at V and 4 bases at J, with 18 bases between the two ends. The CDR3 DNA reads as TGCGCCAGCAGCCAAGGTATTTTTGGGTCCCGGGCAGATACGCAGTATTTT. Encoded protein: CASSQGIFGSRADTQYF.

This clone has only one observation. This sequence joins TRBV25-1 and TRBJ1-3; no definite D call. Between the trimmed V and J ends, which lost 3 bases and 11 bases, there was a span of 11 bases. Germline CDR1 and CDR2: MGHDK and SYGVNS. The CDR3 sequence is 12 residues long. The CDR3: CASSEERRAIYF. CDR3 nucleotides: TGTGCCAGCAGTGAGGAGAGGAGGGCCATATATTTT. The whole variable domain, filled in from reference TRBV25-1 and TRBJ1-3, reads EADIYQTPRYLVIGTGKKITLECSQTMGHDKMYWYQQDPGMELHLIHYSYGVNSTEKGDLSSESTVSRIRTEHFPLTLESARPSHTSQYLCASSEERRAIYFGEGSWLTVV.

This chain joins TRBV6-1 and TRBJ1-6, with no clear D. The germline gives CDR1 MNHNS, CDR2 SASEGT. The V end was cut by 1 base, the J end by 3 bases, with 13 bases between. The CDR3 loop spans 17 amino acids. The CDR3 DNA follows: TGTGCCAGCAGTGAAGGGCGGAACCGCTACTATAATTCACCCCTCCACTTT. It codes for CASSEGRNRYYNSPLHF.

The chain employs TRBV4-3 and TRBJ2-3; D gene unclear. Germline CDR1 reads LGHNA; CDR2 reads YSLEER. V gave up 3 bases and J gave up 0 bases, with 10 bases separating them. The CDR3 is made up of 15 amino acids. CDR3 region: CASSQGTTSTDTQYF. The CDR3 bases are TGCGCCAGCAGCCAGGGTACTACTAGCACAGATACGCAGTATTTT.

This sequence joins TRBV4-3 and TRBJ2-3; tentatively, D is TRBD1 (6 bases). V was clipped by 0 bases and J by 1 base, with 11 bases between them. Germline CDR1 is LGHNA and CDR2 is YSLEER. The CDR3 contains 16 residues. Here the CDR3 reads CASSQDWAGGTDTQYF. For the CDR3, the DNA is TGCGCCAGCAGCCAAGATTGGGCAGGGGGCACAGATACGCAGTATTTT.

V and J are TRBV4-3 and TRBJ2-2; TRBD2 aligns across 9 bases. The CDR3 contains 16 residues. The junction had 7 bases not matched to a gene; V was cut back by 4 bases and J by 4 bases. CDR1 and CDR2 (germline): LGHNA, YSLEER. This CDR3 is CASSRRDSGGTGELFF. In DNA, the CDR3 is TGCGCCAGCAGCCGTCGAGATAGCGGGGGCACCGGGGAGCTGTTTTTT.

The DNA of the CDR3 is TGTGCCAGCAGTACTAAGACAGGGCTGAACACTGAAGCTTTCTTT. Translating it yields CASSTKTGLNTEAFF. V is TRBV6-5 and J is TRBJ1-1; 7 bases align to TRBD1. The CDR3 length is 15 residues. Trimming took 5 bases from V and 0 from J; bases not matched to a gene: 6. CDR1 and CDR2 (germline): MNHEY, SVGAGI.